Listed here are 18 T cell receptor beta chains from one sample, sequenced in a study of T-cell reconstitution after alpha-beta-depleted transplantation in children. It was with unique molecular identifiers that the TCRbeta library was prepared. TCRdb itself ran the PCR reads through MiXCR, one entry per CDR3 protein. The sample records 65,000 to 90,000 distinct CDR3 sequences, about a tenth being singletons. This material consisted of PBMCs, taken before TCRalphabeta/CD19-depleted stem cell transplant. The receptors derive from a boy younger than 18 with acute myeloid leukemia, due to receive a stem cell transplant.

In this sample, this clonotype is medium-sized. The V gene is TRBV11-1, the J gene TRBJ2-1; D not certain. The CDR3 loop spans 12 amino acids. The V and J ends lost 1 base and 5 bases respectively, with 3 bases between them. CDR1 is SGHAT and CDR2 is FQDESV in the germline V gene (reference sequence). This chain's CDR3 is CASSLGNNEQFF. CDR3 coding DNA: TGTGCCAGCAGCTTAGGTAACAATGAGCAGTTCTTC.

This clonotype was counted many times. This chain connects TRBV6-5 to TRBJ1-5; possible D gene TRBD1, 5 bases. Germline loops: CDR1 MNHEY, CDR2 SVGAGI. The CDR3 has 14 amino acids. The V end was cut by 0 bases, the J end by 5 bases, with 8 bases between. Here the CDR3 reads CASSYSGGDQPQHF. The CDR3 DNA follows: TGTGCCAGCAGTTACTCCGGGGGAGATCAGCCCCAGCATTTT.

This clonotype was seen many times. The chain recombines TRBV6-5 with TRBJ1-4; a possible D gene is TRBD1 (6 bases). V was trimmed by 0 bases and J by 8 bases, leaving 13 bases between them. The CDR3 length is 15 residues. CDR1 and CDR2 from the germline V gene are MNHEY and SVGAGI. The CDR3 coding sequence is TGTGCCAGCAGTTACTCAACAGGGAGAGGGGAAAAACTGTTTTTT. This codes for CASSYSTGRGEKLFF.

This clonotype was observed at least ten times. The J gene is TRBJ1-5, the V gene TRBV27; D uncertain. Germline CDR1 MNHEY, CDR2 SMNVEV (reference sequence). The CDR3 is 13 amino acids. V was shortened by 4 bases and J by 0 bases, with 4 bases between the two germline ends. The chain's CDR3 is CASSSFSNQPQHF. The CDR3 DNA follows: TGTGCCAGCAGTTCATTTAGCAATCAGCCCCAGCATTTT.

This clonotype was observed many times. The rearrangement links TRBV7-9 to TRBJ2-2; D may correspond to TRBD1 or TRBD2 (6 bases each). V was clipped by 2 bases and J by 6 bases, with 13 bases between them. The CDR3 runs to 15 residues. The V gene's germline CDR1 is SEHNR and CDR2 FQNEAQ (reference sequence). The CDR3 nucleotides are TGTGCCAGCAGCTTAAAGACAGGAGGGTCCGGGGAGCTGTTTTTT. Encoded protein: CASSLKTGGSGELFF.

This clonotype was seen at least ten times. J is TRBJ2-2 and V is TRBV12-3 or TRBV12-4; D may correspond to TRBD1 or TRBD2 (5 bases each). This CDR3 region has 17 residues. V was pared by 3 bases and J by 2 bases, with 16 bases between. In DNA form, the CDR3 reads TGTGCCAGCAGTTTCGGGACCTCCAAACTAAACACCGGGGAGCTGTTTTTT. It yields the protein CASSFGTSKLNTGELFF.

This clonotype has ten or more counts. J is TRBJ2-1 and V is TRBV7-8; TRBD2 matches at 9 bases. Trimming removed 1 base from V and 8 bases from J; junction bases left unmatched: 9. Germline values: CDR1 SGHVS, CDR2 FQNEAQ. The CDR3 consists of 16 residues. The CDR3: CASSLGREGPYHEQFF. For the CDR3, the DNA is TGTGCCAGCAGCTTAGGGCGGGAGGGCCCGTACCATGAGCAGTTCTTC.

This clonotype was found a few times. Because the CDR3's place on the DNA is in doubt, the DNA is left out and the CDR3 is given as listed by TCRdb. The J gene is TRBJ2-3, the V gene TRBV7-5; the table's D call TRBD2 went unverified against the DNA. TRBV7-5 is listed as a pseudogene. The CDR3 contains 17 residues when both ends are counted. The chain's CDR3 is CISVSEARDYKTDTQYF.

This clonotype appeared many times. The chain carries TRBV7-2 and TRBJ2-2, with TRBD2 as a possible D gene (6 bases). The CDR3 runs to 16 residues. CDR1 SGHTA and CDR2 FQGNSA come from the germline V gene. V shed 2 bases and J shed 1 base, with 11 bases lying between them. The DNA for the CDR3 is TGTGCCAGCAGCTTAAATGGGGGACTGAACACCGGGGAGCTGTTTTTT. As protein: CASSLNGGLNTGELFF. Using reference TRBV7-2 and TRBJ2-2 for the parts outside the CDR3, the full variable domain is GAGVSQSPSNKVTEKGKDVELRCDPISGHTALYWYRQSLGQGLEFLIYFQGNSAPDKSGLPSDRFSAERTGGSVSTLTIQRTQQEDSAVYLCASSLNGGLNTGELFFGEGSRLTVL.

Many counts were recorded for this clonotype. The chain links TRBV6-1 to TRBJ2-5; no firm D call. Germline values: CDR1 MNHNS, CDR2 SASEGT. V dropped 6 bases and J dropped 5 bases, with 22 bases sitting between them. The CDR3 extends over 16 amino acids. The CDR3: CASSPGKTYLEETQYF. The DNA for the CDR3 is TGTGCCAGCAGCCCCGGAAAGACCTACCTGGAGGAGACCCAGTACTTC.

This clonotype has at least ten counts. The V call is TRBV5-1, the J call TRBJ2-5; TRBD1 might be the D (6 bases). Germline assignment: CDR1 SGHRS and CDR2 YFSETQ. This CDR3 contains 14 residues. Trimming took off 4 bases at V and 4 bases at J, with 14 bases between the two ends. The CDR3 is CASSANRVGETQYF. The CDR3 nucleotides are TGCGCCAGCAGCGCAAACAGGGTTGGAGAGACCCAGTACTTC.

This clonotype qualifies as medium-sized (0.01 to 0.1%). The chain uses TRBV29-1 and TRBJ2-1, with TRBD2 identical over 9 bases. Germline V lookup: CDR1 SQVTM, CDR2 ANQGSEA. V shed 6 bases, J shed 5 bases, and the junction held 5 bases outside the gene matches. The length of the CDR3 is 13 residues. The DNA of the CDR3 is TGCAGCGTGCGGGAGGGCCGGAACAATGAGCAGTTCTTC. This translates into CSVREGRNNEQFF.

Many counts were recorded for this clonotype. The chain combines TRBV15 with TRBJ2-1, with TRBD2 matching over 9 bases. The length of the CDR3 is 17 residues. Per the germline V gene, CDR1 is LNHNV and CDR2 is YYDKDF (reference sequence). The junction had 10 bases not matched to a gene; V was cut back by 0 bases and J by 7 bases. CDR3 protein: CATSRDGGGGVGNEQFF. As DNA, the CDR3 is TGTGCCACCAGCAGAGATGGTGGCGGGGGGGTCGGTAATGAGCAGTTCTTC.

The V and J genes are TRBV2 and TRBJ2-1; 9 bases agree with TRBD2. The CDR3 is 15 amino acids. The V segment lost 7 bases and the J segment 8 bases; nucleotides outside the gene matches: 12. Germline V gene sequence: CDR1 SNHLY, CDR2 FYNNEI. In nucleotides, the CDR3 is TGTGCCAGCAAGTACAAGCGGGGGGCCATATATGAGCAGTTCTTC. Translating gives CASKYKRGAIYEQFF.

Note on this clonotype: A much larger clone lies a single base off, so this may be a read error. V is TRBV27 and J is TRBJ1-5; 9 nucleotides agree with TRBD1. Germline CDR1 MNHEY, CDR2 SMNVEV (reference sequence). CDR3 size: 17 residues. The CDR3 spells CANSPGLFDRGDQPQHF. CDR3 nucleotides: TGTGCCAACAGTCCCGGCCTTTTTGACAGGGGGGATCAGCCCCAGCATTTT.

This clonotype was counted ten times or more. The chain has TRBV7-2 and TRBJ2-5; D unresolved. V lost 3 bases, J lost 3 bases, and 11 bases lay in between. The CDR3 is 14 residues long. Germline CDR1 and CDR2: SGHTA and FQGNSA. The CDR3 nucleotides read TGTGCCAGCAGCTTCCTCGGTGAAGAAGAGACCCAGTACTTC. This encodes CASSFLGEEETQYF.

In its sample, this clonotype was seen many times. The rearrangement uses TRBV3-1 and TRBJ2-7; D is possibly TRBD1 or TRBD2 (5 bases each). The CDR3 totals 13 residues. Germline values: CDR1 LGHDT, CDR2 YNNKEL (reference sequence). The ends were cut back, 1 base at V and 6 bases at J, with 10 bases in the middle. This CDR3 is CASSQAAGTEQYV. In nucleotides, the CDR3 is TGTGCCAGCAGCCAAGCTGCCGGGACCGAGCAGTACGTC.

This clonotype turned up a few times. The CDR3 loop is CASFLSGPTYNEQFF. CDR3 in DNA: TGTGCCAGCTTTCTAAGCGGGCCGACCTACAATGAGCAGTTCTTC. This sequence joins TRBV6-1 and TRBJ2-1; possible D gene TRBD2, 6 bases. CDR3 length: 15 residues. Germline V gene lookup returns CDR1 MNHNS and CDR2 SASEGT. V was pared by 8 bases and J by 2 bases, with 16 bases between.